These T cell receptor beta chains were read from a single sample in a study of tumor-infiltrating lymphocytes in primary liver carcinoma. From the multiplex PCR reads, TCRdb called clonotypes with MiXCR, one entry per CDR3 protein. This sample has about 180,000 distinct CDR3 sequences; about 60% occur once, and the top ten carry around three quarters. Sequenced input: peripheral blood. The source of these receptors is a man in his forties with primary liver carcinoma and hepatitis B virus infection. Each CDR3 is given with its conserved first and last residue. The D gene is left open where the match is weak. Where a row states a size, it is once, few, many or the class of an expanded clone; other rows omit it.

size,J,D,V,CDR3,DNA
NA,TRBJ2-1,NA,TRBV6-1,CASSEAPLGLGHNEQFF,TGTGCCAGCAGTGAAGCCCCTCTAGGTCTGGGACACAATGAGCAGTTCTTC
NA,TRBJ2-7,NA,TRBV4-1,CASSPYRDHEQYF,TGCGCCAGCAGCCCGTACAGGGACCACGAGCAGTACTTC
NA,TRBJ1-2,NA,TRBV5-1,CASSLGLDGYTF,TGCGCCAGCAGCTTGGGACTGGATGGCTACACCTTC
NA,TRBJ2-4,NA,TRBV11-1,CASNFEGFSVQYF,TGTGCCAGCAACTTCGAGGGGTTTAGCGTTCAGTACTTC
NA,TRBJ2-4,NA,TRBV28,CASLTGAKNLGRYIQYF,TGTGCCAGCCTGACGGGAGCCAAAAACCTCGGTCGATACATTCAGTACTTC
NA,TRBJ2-1,NA,TRBV30,CAWRRGSQGGEQFF,TGTGCCTGGAGAAGGGGGTCACAGGGTGGCGAGCAGTTCTTC
few,TRBJ2-5,NA,TRBV5-1,CASSLVADTQETQYF,TGCGCCAGCAGCTTGGTGGCAGACACACAAGAGACCCAGTACTTC
NA,TRBJ2-7,TRBD2,TRBV5-4,CASSFESGGTYEQYF,TGTGCCAGCAGCTTCGAATCGGGAGGTACCTACGAGCAGTACTTC
NA,TRBJ2-2,NA,TRBV24-1,CATSDGYLTGELFF,TGTGCCACCAGTGATGGCTACCTTACCGGGGAGCTGTTTTTT
NA,TRBJ1-1,TRBD1,TRBV7-9,CASSIQGMNTEAFF,TGTGCCAGCAGTATACAGGGGATGAACACTGAAGCTTTCTTT
few,TRBJ2-6,NA,TRBV29-1,CSVLGGVSGANVLTF,TGCAGCGTATTGGGGGGAGTCTCTGGGGCCAACGTCCTGACTTTC
NA,TRBJ2-2,NA,TRBV29-1,CSADAQGGAGELFF,TGCAGCGCCGATGCTCAGGGGGGTGCCGGGGAGCTGTTTTTT
few,TRBJ2-2,TRBD2,TRBV13,CASSPGLVVPGELFF,TGTGCCAGCAGTCCGGGACTAGTAGTCCCCGGGGAGCTGTTTTTT
NA,TRBJ2-3,TRBD2,TRBV11-2,CASSLVGGIGTSGSKDTQYF,TGCGCCAGCAGCTTGGTAGGGGGCATCGGGACTAGCGGGAGCAAAGATACGCAGTATTTT